The 25 T cell receptor beta chains given below trace back to one sample, sequenced in a study of early T cells in non-severe SARS-CoV-2 infection. TCRdb re-called the 5' RACE reads through MiXCR, storing one row per CDR3 protein. The sample lists 120,000 or so distinct CDR3 sequences; roughly an eighth were seen once. The sequenced sample was whole blood, obtained at baseline. The receptors stem from an adult who was a healthcare worker with PCR-confirmed SARS-CoV-2 infection or an uninfected control (not recorded which).

J is TRBJ2-3 and V is TRBV20-1; 10 bases agree with TRBD2. Trimming removed 5 bases from V and 6 bases from J; junction bases left unmatched: 8. The CDR3 spans 14 residues. Germline V gene lookup returns CDR1 DFQATT and CDR2 SNEGSKA (reference sequence). CDR3 amino acids: CSALAGLASDTQYF. CDR3 sequence (DNA): TGCAGTGCTCTGGCGGGACTAGCGTCCGATACGCAGTATTTT.

This clonotype was recorded many times. V is TRBV9 and J is TRBJ2-7; 9 bases are a match to TRBD2. CDR1 SGDLS and CDR2 YYNGEE come from the germline V gene. Trimming removed 0 bases from V and 5 bases from J; junction bases left unmatched: 9. The CDR3 consists of 16 residues. The CDR3 coding sequence is TGTGCCAGCAGCGTAGGTGGTAGCGGGAGTATCAACGAGCAGTACTTC. It specifies CASSVGGSGSINEQYF. The full variable domain, with the rest looked up from reference TRBV9 and TRBJ2-7, is DSGVTQTPKHLITATGQRVTLRCSPRSGDLSVYWYQQSLDQGLQFLIQYYNGEERAKGNILERFSAQQFPDLHSELNLSSLELGDSALYFCASSVGGSGSINEQYFGPGTRLTVT.

The gene calls are TRBV12-3 or TRBV12-4 and TRBJ1-5, with 9 bases aligning to TRBD1. The junction had 4 bases not matched to a gene; V was cut back by 3 bases and J by 4 bases. The CDR3 spans 15 residues. Here the CDR3 reads CASSLDRGSNQPQHF. DNA of the CDR3: TGTGCCAGCAGTTTGGACAGGGGAAGTAATCAGCCCCAGCATTTT.

With respect to this clonotype: One end of the junction fails to match germline, which may point to a read error. This chain links TRBV7-7 with TRBJ2-5; the match to TRBD1 covers 8 bases. CDR1 is SSHAT, CDR2 FNYEAQ, per germline (reference sequence). This CDR3 is built from 16 residues. CDR3 nucleotides: TGTGCTAGCAGCCCGACCCAGGGGGCGCTCATAGAGACCCAGTACTTC. This codes for CASSPTQGALIETQYF.

This clonotype was detected only a few times. The V call is TRBV6-1, the J call TRBJ1-5, with D perhaps matching TRBD1 (5 bases). The CDR3 is made up of 13 amino acids. CDR1 is MNHNS, CDR2 SASEGT, per germline. Trimming removed 0 bases from V and 7 bases from J, with 7 bases in between. CDR3 sequence reads: CASSEAQGQPQHF. DNA for the CDR3: TGTGCCAGCAGTGAAGCCCAGGGACAGCCCCAGCATTTT.

This sequence joins TRBV9 and TRBJ2-2; D call uncertain. The CDR3 loop spans 13 amino acids. V dropped 0 bases and J dropped 4 bases, with 4 bases sitting between them. CDR1 SGDLS and CDR2 YYNGEE come from the germline V gene. The CDR3 DNA reads as TGTGCCAGCAGCGTAGTCAGCACCGGGGAGCTGTTTTTT. This translates into CASSVVSTGELFF.

Many counts were recorded for this clonotype. The chain joins TRBV29-1 to TRBJ2-7; D not resolved. The germline CDR1 and CDR2 sequences are SQVTM and ANQGSEA. This CDR3 has 12 residues. The V and J ends lost 4 bases and 0 bases respectively, with 7 bases between them. As DNA, the CDR3 is TGCAGCGTTGGAACTGCCTCCTACGAGCAGTACTTC. This gives the protein CSVGTASYEQYF.

This chain links TRBV25-1 with TRBJ2-3, with D possibly being TRBD1 (7 bases). Germline CDR1 reads MGHDK; CDR2 reads SYGVNS. Trimming stripped 6 bases from V and 2 bases from J, with 24 bases between. CDR3 size: 18 residues. CDR3 loop: CASSYTRGRGTHTDTQYF. CDR3 coding DNA: TGTGCCAGCAGCTATACGAGGGGCAGGGGGACTCACACAGATACGCAGTATTTT.

The chain has TRBV6-2 or TRBV6-3 and TRBJ2-2; D call uncertain. This CDR3 region has 15 residues. Germline lookup yields CDR1 MNHEY and CDR2 SVGEGT. The V and J ends lost 3 bases and 1 base respectively, with 9 bases between them. The CDR3 reads CASSYGWGNTGELFF. The CDR3 DNA reads TGTGCCAGCAGTTATGGTTGGGGGAACACCGGGGAGCTGTTTTTT.

This clonotype has more than one count but fewer than ten. V gene TRBV2 combines with J gene TRBJ1-2; D might be TRBD1 (5 bases). V was trimmed by 7 bases and J by 5 bases, leaving 14 bases between them. The CDR3 is 13 amino acids. CDR1 is SNHLY and CDR2 is FYNNEI in the germline V gene. The CDR3 nucleotides read TGTGCCAGCATGTCGACAGCCATTTATGGCTACACCTTC. Protein sequence: CASMSTAIYGYTF.

The chain couples TRBV2 to TRBJ1-2; no clear D gene. The V end lost 6 bases, the J end lost 0 bases, and 5 bases lay between the germline ends. The length of the CDR3 is 12 residues. Germline-derived CDR1 and CDR2 are SNHLY and FYNNEI. The CDR3 sequence: CASRDPNYGYTF. The DNA of the CDR3 is TGTGCCAGCAGAGACCCTAACTATGGCTACACCTTC.

This clonotype was seen a handful of times. The chain employs TRBV5-1 and TRBJ2-2; TRBD2 is a possible D gene (6 bases). The germline gives CDR1 SGHRS, CDR2 YFSETQ. The CDR3 consists of 15 residues. Trimming took off 0 bases at V and 0 bases at J, with 6 bases between the two ends. The CDR3 region is CASSLGLANTGELFF. Written as DNA, the CDR3 is TGCGCCAGCAGCTTGGGACTAGCGAACACCGGGGAGCTGTTTTTT.

In this sample, this clonotype turned up many times. The chain uses TRBV9 and TRBJ1-4, with D uncertain. Germline-derived CDR1 and CDR2 are SGDLS and YYNGEE. The CDR3 is 15 amino acids. Trimming left V 4 bases short and J 4 bases short, with 14 bases between. The CDR3 DNA is TGTGCCAGCAGCCCCTGGGGAGACCTTAATGAAAAACTGTTTTTT. Its protein is CASSPWGDLNEKLFF. The variable domain in full, with the rest retrieved from reference TRBV9 and TRBJ1-4, is DSGVTQTPKHLITATGQRVTLRCSPRSGDLSVYWYQQSLDQGLQFLIQYYNGEERAKGNILERFSAQQFPDLHSELNLSSLELGDSALYFCASSPWGDLNEKLFFGSGTQLSVL.

V usage is TRBV29-1 and J usage is TRBJ2-2, with D perhaps matching TRBD1 or TRBD2 (5 bases each). This CDR3 spans 14 amino acids. Between the trimmed V and J ends, which lost 3 bases and 6 bases, there was a span of 14 bases. CDR1 and CDR2 (germline): SQVTM, ANQGSEA. The CDR3 DNA sequence: TGCAGCGTTGACCCCGCAGGGAGTCCCGGGGAGCTGTTTTTT. Translation gives CSVDPAGSPGELFF.

This clonotype was counted only a few times. The V call is TRBV20-1, the J call TRBJ2-7; D is uncertain. Trimming cost V 6 bases and J 4 bases, with 16 bases left between them. The germline CDR1 and CDR2 sequences are DFQATT and SNEGSKA (reference sequence). The length of the CDR3 is 13 residues. This CDR3 is CSAHSWENYEQYF. CDR3 sequence (DNA): TGCAGTGCGCACTCTTGGGAAAATTACGAGCAGTACTTC.

Worth noting for this clonotype: Since the CDR3 does not end with the conserved phenylalanine or tryptophan, this likely comes from a read error. The rearrangement joins TRBV18 to TRBJ1-5; D unclear. This CDR3 comprises 13 residues. The V gene lost 3 bases and the J gene lost 2 bases, with 5 bases spanning the gap. Per the germline V gene, CDR1 is KGHSH and CDR2 is LQKENI. CDR3 region: CASSPNGNQPQHI. The CDR3, as DNA: TGTGCCAGCTCACCTAATGGCAATCAGCCCCAGCATATT.

This clonotype turned up a few times. This chain connects TRBV7-6 to TRBJ1-1; D is undetermined. With 2 bases removed from V and 5 bases from J, the gap between germline ends came to 12 bases. The germline gives CDR1 SGHVS, CDR2 FNYEAQ. The CDR3 sequence is 14 residues long. The CDR3 region has the DNA TGTGCCAGCAGCTTATCAGGCCCCCCAACTGAAGCTTTCTTT. As protein: CASSLSGPPTEAFF. The full variable domain, rest sourced from reference TRBV7-6 and TRBJ1-1, is GAGVSQSPRYKVTKRGQDVALRCDPISGHVSLYWYRQALGQGPEFLTYFNYEAQQDKSGLPNDRFSAERPEGSISTLTIQRTEQRDSAMYRCASSLSGPPTEAFFGQGTRLTVV.

The genes are TRBV28 and TRBJ2-1, with D hard to call. The germline V gene encodes CDR1 MDHEN and CDR2 SYDVKM. The CDR3 runs 11 residues. V lost 3 bases and J lost 7, with 4 bases in between. CDR3 amino acids: CASSFLNEQFF. The CDR3 nucleotides read TGTGCCAGCAGTTTCCTGAATGAGCAGTTCTTC.

This clonotype was observed many times. V gene TRBV20-1 combines with J gene TRBJ2-1; TRBD2 is a possible D gene (5 bases). CDR3 size: 14 residues. Deletions cut 3 bases from V and 0 bases from J, with 9 bases between. Per germline, CDR1 DFQATT and CDR2 SNEGSKA (reference sequence). This CDR3 reads CSASGDSSYNEQFF. The CDR3 DNA follows: TGCAGTGCTAGCGGGGATAGCTCCTACAATGAGCAGTTCTTC.

This clonotype was counted between two and nine times. V gene TRBV13 combines with J gene TRBJ1-1; D might be TRBD1 (5 bases). Trimming removed 5 bases at V and 4 bases at J, with 17 bases between. Germline V gene data show CDR1 as PRHDT and CDR2 as FYEKMQ (reference sequence). The CDR3 spans 15 residues. The CDR3 here is CASSLTGYGGTEAFF. DNA of the CDR3: TGTGCCAGCAGCCTAACGGGGTACGGGGGCACTGAAGCTTTCTTT.

The chain combines TRBV2 with TRBJ1-3; 9 nucleotides agree with TRBD1. The CDR3 has 16 amino acids. V lost 11 bases, J lost 0 bases, and 11 bases stayed unmatched. Germline CDR1 is SNHLY and CDR2 is FYNNEI. CDR3: CASRTGATSSGNTIYF. For the CDR3, the DNA is TGTGCCTCCCGGACAGGGGCCACCTCCTCTGGAAACACCATATATTTT. The full variable domain, completed using reference TRBV2 and TRBJ1-3, is EPEVTQTPSHQVTQMGQEVILRCVPISNHLYFYWYRQILGQKVEFLVSFYNNEISEKSEIFDDQFSVERPDGSNFTLKIRSTKLEDSAMYFCASRTGATSSGNTIYFGEGSWLTVV.

The chain couples TRBV7-2 to TRBJ2-3; D gene ambiguous. From germline, CDR1 is SGHTA and CDR2 FQGNSA. The CDR3 is 15 residues long. V was pared by 1 base and J by 0 bases, with 8 bases between. The CDR3 nucleotides read TGTGCCAGCAGCTTAGTGGTTCTTAGCACAGATACGCAGTATTTT. Its protein is CASSLVVLSTDTQYF.

This clonotype has just a few counts. The rearrangement uses TRBV5-1 and TRBJ1-6; 7 positions agree with TRBD1. Germline trimming cut 1 base from V and 9 bases from J; bases unmatched to any gene: 19. CDR1 SGHRS and CDR2 YFSETQ come from the germline V gene. The CDR3 extends over 19 amino acids. The CDR3 DNA reads TGCGCCAGCAGCTTGCGGGCCCCCACGGACAGGTCCCGATTTTCACCCCTCCACTTT. Residues: CASSLRAPTDRSRFSPLHF. Full variable domain (rest looked up from reference TRBV5-1 and TRBJ1-6): KAGVTQTPRYLIKTRGQQVTLSCSPISGHRSVSWYQQTPGQGLQFLFEYFSETQRNKGNFPGRFSGRQFSNSRSEMNVSTLELGDSALYLCASSLRAPTDRSRFSPLHFGNGTRLTVT.

The rearrangement uses TRBV6-1 and TRBJ1-5; TRBD1 is a possible D gene (5 bases). This CDR3 has 12 residues. The germline gives CDR1 MNHNS, CDR2 SASEGT. Trimming left V 7 bases short and J 9 bases short, with 13 bases between. The CDR3 DNA sequence: TGTGCCAGCATGGCAGGGCCATCGCCCCAGCATTTT. Translated, it gives CASMAGPSPQHF.

In this sample, this clonotype turned up a few times. The J gene is TRBJ1-5, the V gene TRBV6-2 or TRBV6-3; 10 bases line up with TRBD1. The length of the CDR3 is 15 residues. The germline V gene encodes CDR1 MNHEY and CDR2 SVGEGT. V shed 5 bases, J shed 6 bases, and the junction held 7 bases outside the gene matches. CDR3 sequence reads: CASSPWRDRGQPQHF. The DNA for the CDR3 is TGTGCCAGCAGTCCCTGGAGGGACAGGGGTCAGCCCCAGCATTTT.